The rows below give T cell receptor beta chains drawn from one sample of a study of cytomegalovirus exposure and HLA in healthy donors. Clones were read by immunoSEQ multiplex PCR, and TCRdb kept only the in-frame ones, dropping some. The sample contains approximately 130,000 clones, roughly four fifths of which appear only once. The source material was PBMCs. The receptors stem from a man aged 40-49 years in good health and CMV-seronegative. Each CDR3 is given with its conserved first and last residue. The D gene is left open where the match is weak. Rows may omit the clone size; those that give it use once, few, many or a size class.

V gene,CDR3 length,clone size,J gene,D gene,CDR3 protein,CDR3 DNA
TRBV6-5,15,.,TRBJ2-7,.,CASSQTGQGLYEQYF,TGTGCCAGCAGCCAGACTGGGCAGGGGCTCTACGAGCAGTACTTC
TRBV7-9,13,.,TRBJ2-5,.,CASSATGEETQYF,TGTGCCAGCAGCGCGACGGGGGAGGAGACCCAGTACTTC
TRBV4-1,17,.,TRBJ1-5,.,CASSQWAEVQGNQPQHF,TGCGCCAGCAGCCAATGGGCGGAGGTTCAGGGCAATCAGCCCCAGCATTTT
TRBV28,14,.,TRBJ1-2,TRBD1,CASSFGDRVSGYTF,TGTGCCAGCAGTTTTGGGGACAGGGTGTCTGGCTACACCTTC
TRBV30,14,.,TRBJ1-3,.,CAWSRDSSGNTIYF,TGTGCCTGGAGTCGCGACAGCTCTGGAAACACCATATATTTT
TRBV29-1,14,.,TRBJ1-5,.,CSVDASGPNQPQHF,TGCAGCGTTGACGCATCAGGCCCCAATCAGCCCCAGCATTTT
TRBV7-9,15,.,TRBJ1-1,TRBD1,CASSPVTGRNTEAFF,TGTGCCAGCAGCCCCGTGACAGGGCGGAACACTGAAGCTTTCTTT
TRBV5-5,15,.,TRBJ2-5,.,CASSPERGDVKTQYF,TGTGCCAGCAGCCCTGAAAGGGGTGATGTGAAGACCCAGTACTTC
TRBV2,11,few,TRBJ2-5,.,CASYLEETQYF,TGTGCCAGCTATCTAGAGGAGACCCAGTACTTC
TRBV7-8,15,.,TRBJ2-7,.,CASSLDISFSYEQYF,TGTGCCAGCAGCTTAGATATCTCCTTTTCCTACGAGCAGTACTTC
TRBV5-1,15,few,TRBJ1-2,.,CASSLTGTLDYGYTF,TGCGCCAGCAGCCTAACCGGGACTCTAGACTATGGCTACACCTTC
TRBV7-6,14,.,TRBJ2-1,.,CASSPGGLYNEQFF,TGTGCCAGCAGCCCCGGGGGGCTTTACAATGAGCAGTTCTTC
TRBV6-1,15,.,TRBJ2-5,.,CASSEAHHRDFGQYF,TGTGCCAGCAGTGAAGCGCACCACAGGGATTTCGGTCAGTACTTC
TRBV6-4,16,.,TRBJ2-1,.,CASSPTGGADYNEQFF,TGTGCCAGCAGTCCTACAGGTGGGGCGGATTACAATGAGCAGTTCTTC
TRBV11-2,17,.,TRBJ1-3,TRBD1,CASSTMPGQYSGNTIYF,TGTGCCAGCAGCACGATGCCGGGACAGTACTCTGGAAACACCATATATTTT